Listed below are T cell receptor beta chains from one sample, sequenced in a study of blood T cell repertoires in COVID-19. Clones were sequenced by immunoSEQ multiplex PCR, and TCRdb holds only the in-frame ones, with some missing. The sample has around 150,000 clones, 80% seen once. Sequenced material: PBMCs or T cells enriched from blood (not recorded which). The receptors derive from a woman aged 55-70 years who had recovered from COVID-19. CDR3s leave out the opening cysteine and the closing phenylalanine or tryptophan.

v_call cdr3_aa
TRBV5-4 ASSLDYGSDEQY
TRBV27 ASSLSAGNYGYT
TRBV29-1 SVRGGIPPRNEQY
TRBV19 ASSLVSGNTIY
TRBV9 ASSQGIGGTEAF
TRBV3-1/TRBV3-2 ASSQDRGTGPTEDQETQY
TRBV3-1/TRBV3-2 ASSQTRERPQH
TRBV6-5 ASLPRGGYYGYT
TRBV2 ASSEDRGVYGYT
TRBV7-2 ASSTRDWGRVDTQY
TRBV5-4 ASSLSGVHNEKLF
TRBV9 ASSVVSADNEQF
TRBV18 ASSELHSSGNTIY
TRBV5-1 ASSLSGADVDQPQH
TRBV27 ASSPWAGYSNQPQH
TRBV7-2 ASSFDRGGTQF
TRBV19 ASSIVGTEQF
TRBV12-3/TRBV12-4 ASSFKGADTQY
TRBV29-1 SVEGGTSTDTQY